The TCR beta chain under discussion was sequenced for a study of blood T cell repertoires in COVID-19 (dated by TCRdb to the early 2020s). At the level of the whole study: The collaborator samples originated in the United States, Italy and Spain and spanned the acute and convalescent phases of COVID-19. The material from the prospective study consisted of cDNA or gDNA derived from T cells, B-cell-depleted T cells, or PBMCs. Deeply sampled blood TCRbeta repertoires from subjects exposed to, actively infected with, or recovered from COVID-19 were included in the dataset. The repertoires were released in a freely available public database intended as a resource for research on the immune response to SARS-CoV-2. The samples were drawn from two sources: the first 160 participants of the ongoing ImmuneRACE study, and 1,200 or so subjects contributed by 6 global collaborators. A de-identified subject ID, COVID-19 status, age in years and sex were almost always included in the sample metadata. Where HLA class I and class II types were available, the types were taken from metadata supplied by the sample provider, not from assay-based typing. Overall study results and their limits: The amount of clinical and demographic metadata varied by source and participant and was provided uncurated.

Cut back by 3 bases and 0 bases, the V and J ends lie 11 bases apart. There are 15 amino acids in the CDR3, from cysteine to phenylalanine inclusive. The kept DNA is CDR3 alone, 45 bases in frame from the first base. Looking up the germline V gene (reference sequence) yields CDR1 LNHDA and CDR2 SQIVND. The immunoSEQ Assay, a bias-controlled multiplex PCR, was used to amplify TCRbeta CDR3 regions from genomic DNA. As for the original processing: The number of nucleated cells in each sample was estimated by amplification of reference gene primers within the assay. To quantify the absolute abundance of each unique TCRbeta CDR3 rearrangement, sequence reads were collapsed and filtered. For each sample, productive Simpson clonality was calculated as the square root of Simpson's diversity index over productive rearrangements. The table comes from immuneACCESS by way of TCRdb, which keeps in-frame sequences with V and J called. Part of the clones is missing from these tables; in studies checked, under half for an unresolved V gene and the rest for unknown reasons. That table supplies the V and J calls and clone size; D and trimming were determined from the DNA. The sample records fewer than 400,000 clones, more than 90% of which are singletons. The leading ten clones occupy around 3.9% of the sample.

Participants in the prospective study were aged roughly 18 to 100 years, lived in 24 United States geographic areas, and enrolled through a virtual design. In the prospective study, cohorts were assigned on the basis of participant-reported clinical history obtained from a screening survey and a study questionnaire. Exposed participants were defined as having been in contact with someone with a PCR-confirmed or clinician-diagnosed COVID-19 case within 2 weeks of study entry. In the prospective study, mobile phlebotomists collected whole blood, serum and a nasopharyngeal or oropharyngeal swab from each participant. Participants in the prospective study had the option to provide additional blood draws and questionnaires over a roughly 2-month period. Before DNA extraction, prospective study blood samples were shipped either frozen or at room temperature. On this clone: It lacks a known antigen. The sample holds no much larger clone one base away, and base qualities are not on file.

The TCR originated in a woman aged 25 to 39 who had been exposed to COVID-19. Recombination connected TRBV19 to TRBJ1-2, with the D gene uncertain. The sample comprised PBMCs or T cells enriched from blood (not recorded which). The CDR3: CASSMVAAANYGYTF. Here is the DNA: TGTGCCAGTAGTATGGTCGCGGCAGCTAACTATGGCTACACCTTC.